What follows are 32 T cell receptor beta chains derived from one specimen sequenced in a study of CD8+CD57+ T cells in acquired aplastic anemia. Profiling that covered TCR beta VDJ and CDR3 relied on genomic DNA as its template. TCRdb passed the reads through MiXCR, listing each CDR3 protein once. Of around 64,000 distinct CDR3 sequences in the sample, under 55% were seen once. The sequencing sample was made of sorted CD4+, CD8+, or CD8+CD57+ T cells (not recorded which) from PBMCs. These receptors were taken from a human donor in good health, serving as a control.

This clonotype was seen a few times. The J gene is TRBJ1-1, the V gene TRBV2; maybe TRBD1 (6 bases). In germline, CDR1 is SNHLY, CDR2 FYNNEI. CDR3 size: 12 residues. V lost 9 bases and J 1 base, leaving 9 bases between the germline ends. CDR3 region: CASEQGNTEAFF. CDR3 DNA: TGTGCCAGTGAACAGGGGAACACTGAAGCTTTCTTT.

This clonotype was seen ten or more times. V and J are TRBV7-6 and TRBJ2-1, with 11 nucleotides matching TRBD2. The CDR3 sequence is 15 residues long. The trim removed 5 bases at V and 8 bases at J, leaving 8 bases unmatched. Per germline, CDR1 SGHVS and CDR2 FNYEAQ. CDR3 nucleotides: TGTGCCAGCAGCCCCCAGTTAGCGGGAGGGCATGAGCAGTTCTTC. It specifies CASSPQLAGGHEQFF.

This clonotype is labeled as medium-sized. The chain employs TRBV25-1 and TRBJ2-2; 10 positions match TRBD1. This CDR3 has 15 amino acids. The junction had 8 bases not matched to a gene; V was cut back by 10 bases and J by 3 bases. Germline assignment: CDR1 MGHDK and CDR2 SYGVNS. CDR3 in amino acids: CANRGGTGDTGELFF. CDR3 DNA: TGTGCCAACCGCGGTGGGACAGGGGACACCGGGGAGCTGTTTTTT.

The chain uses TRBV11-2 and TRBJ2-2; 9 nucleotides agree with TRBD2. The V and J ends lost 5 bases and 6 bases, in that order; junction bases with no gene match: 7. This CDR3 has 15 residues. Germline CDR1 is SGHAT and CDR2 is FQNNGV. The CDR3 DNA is TGTGCCAGCAGCCTCCTAGCGGGAAGGTCCGGGGAGCTGTTTTTT. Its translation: CASSLLAGRSGELFF.

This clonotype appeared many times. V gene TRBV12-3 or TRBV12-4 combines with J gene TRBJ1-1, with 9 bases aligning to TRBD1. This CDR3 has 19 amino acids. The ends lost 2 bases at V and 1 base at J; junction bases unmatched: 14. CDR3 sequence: CASSLTKTGGASPNTEAFF. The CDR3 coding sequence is TGTGCCAGCAGTTTAACCAAAACAGGGGGCGCGTCCCCGAACACTGAAGCTTTCTTT.

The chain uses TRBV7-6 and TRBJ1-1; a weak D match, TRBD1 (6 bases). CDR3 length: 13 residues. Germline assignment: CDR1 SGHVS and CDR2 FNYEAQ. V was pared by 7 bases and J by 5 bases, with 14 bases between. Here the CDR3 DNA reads TGTGCCAGCACCGAACAGGGTTGGACTGAAGCTTTCTTT. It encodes CASTEQGWTEAFF.

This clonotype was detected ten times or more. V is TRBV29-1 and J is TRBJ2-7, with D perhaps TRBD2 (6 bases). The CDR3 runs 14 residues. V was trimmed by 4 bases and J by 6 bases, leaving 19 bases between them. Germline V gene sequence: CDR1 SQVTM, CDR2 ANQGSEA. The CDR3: CSVGGLLGEVEQYF. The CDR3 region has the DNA TGCAGCGTTGGGGGGTTGTTGGGGGAGGTCGAGCAGTACTTC.

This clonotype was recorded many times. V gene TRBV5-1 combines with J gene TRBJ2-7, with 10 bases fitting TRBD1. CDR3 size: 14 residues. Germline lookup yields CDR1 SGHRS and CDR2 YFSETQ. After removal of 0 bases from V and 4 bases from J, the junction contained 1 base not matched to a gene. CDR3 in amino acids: CASSLEGQGYEQYF. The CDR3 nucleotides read TGCGCCAGCAGCTTGGAGGGACAGGGGTACGAGCAGTACTTC.

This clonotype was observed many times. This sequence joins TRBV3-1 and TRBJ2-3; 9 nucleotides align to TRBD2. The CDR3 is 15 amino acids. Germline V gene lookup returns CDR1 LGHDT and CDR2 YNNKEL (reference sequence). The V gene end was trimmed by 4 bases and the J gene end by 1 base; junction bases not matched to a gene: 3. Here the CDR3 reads CASSRAGGRTDTQYF. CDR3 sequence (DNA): TGTGCCAGCAGCCGGGCGGGAGGGCGCACAGATACGCAGTATTTT.

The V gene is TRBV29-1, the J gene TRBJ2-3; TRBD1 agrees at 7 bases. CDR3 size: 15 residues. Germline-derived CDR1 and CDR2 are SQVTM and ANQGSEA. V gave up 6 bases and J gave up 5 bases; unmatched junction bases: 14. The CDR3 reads CSVNSGTAPGDTQYF. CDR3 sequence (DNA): TGCAGCGTCAACTCCGGGACAGCCCCCGGAGATACGCAGTATTTT.

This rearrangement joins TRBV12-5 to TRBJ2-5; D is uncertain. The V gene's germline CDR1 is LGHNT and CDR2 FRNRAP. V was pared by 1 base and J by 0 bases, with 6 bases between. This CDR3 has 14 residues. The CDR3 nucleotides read TGTGCTAGTGGTTTGGACAATAACCAAGAGACCCAGTACTTC. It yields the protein CASGLDNNQETQYF.

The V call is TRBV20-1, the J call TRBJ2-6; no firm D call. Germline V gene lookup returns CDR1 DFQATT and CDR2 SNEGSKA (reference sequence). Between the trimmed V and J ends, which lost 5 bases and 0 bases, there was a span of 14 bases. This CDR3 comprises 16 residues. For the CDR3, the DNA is TGCAGTGCTCTCCCCGGGCTGTGCTCTGGGGCCAACGTCCTGACTTTC. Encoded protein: CSALPGLCSGANVLTF.

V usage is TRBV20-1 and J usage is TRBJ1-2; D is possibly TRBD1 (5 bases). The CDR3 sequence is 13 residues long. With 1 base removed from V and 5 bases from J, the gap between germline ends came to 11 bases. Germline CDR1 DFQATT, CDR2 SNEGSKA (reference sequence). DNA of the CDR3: TGCAGTGCTAGAGGATCGGGGGATTATGGCTACACCTTC. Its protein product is CSARGSGDYGYTF.

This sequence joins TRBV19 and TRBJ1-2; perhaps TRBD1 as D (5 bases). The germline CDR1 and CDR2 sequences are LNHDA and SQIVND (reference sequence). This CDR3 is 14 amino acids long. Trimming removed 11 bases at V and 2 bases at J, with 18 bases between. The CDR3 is CACPRQPGNYGYTF. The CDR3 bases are TGTGCCTGCCCCCGACAGCCTGGAAACTATGGCTACACCTTC.

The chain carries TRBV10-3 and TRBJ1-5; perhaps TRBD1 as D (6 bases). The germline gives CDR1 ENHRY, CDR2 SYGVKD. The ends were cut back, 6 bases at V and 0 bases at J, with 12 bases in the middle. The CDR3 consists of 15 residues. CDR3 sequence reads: CAIRDRIDSNQPQHF. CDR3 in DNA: TGTGCCATCAGAGACAGGATAGATAGCAATCAGCCCCAGCATTTT.

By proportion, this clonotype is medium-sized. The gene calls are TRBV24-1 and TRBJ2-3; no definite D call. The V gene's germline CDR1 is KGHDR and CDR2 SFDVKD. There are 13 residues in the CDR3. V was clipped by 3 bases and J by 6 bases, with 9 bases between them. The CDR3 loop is CATSDNLADTQYF. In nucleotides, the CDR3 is TGTGCCACCAGTGATAATTTGGCTGATACGCAGTATTTT.

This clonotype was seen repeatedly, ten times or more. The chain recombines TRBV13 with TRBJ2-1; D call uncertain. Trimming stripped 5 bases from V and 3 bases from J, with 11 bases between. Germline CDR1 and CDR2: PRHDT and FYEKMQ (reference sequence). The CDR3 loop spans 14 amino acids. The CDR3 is CASSHQTNYNEQFF. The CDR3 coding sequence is TGTGCCAGCAGCCACCAGACAAACTACAATGAGCAGTTCTTC.

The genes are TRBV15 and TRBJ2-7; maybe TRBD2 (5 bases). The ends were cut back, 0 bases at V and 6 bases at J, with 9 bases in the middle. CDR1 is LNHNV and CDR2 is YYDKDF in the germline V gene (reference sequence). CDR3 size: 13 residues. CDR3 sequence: CATSRDRGFEQYF. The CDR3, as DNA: TGTGCCACCAGCAGAGATCGGGGATTCGAGCAGTACTTC.

The CDR3 loop reads CSVDLPHGAEQYF. CDR3 nucleotide sequence: TGCAGCGTTGATTTGCCCCACGGCGCAGAGCAGTACTTC. The J gene is TRBJ2-7, the V gene TRBV29-1; D uncertain. V lost 3 bases and J lost 7, with 16 bases in between. This CDR3 contains 13 residues. Germline V gene sequence: CDR1 SQVTM, CDR2 ANQGSEA.

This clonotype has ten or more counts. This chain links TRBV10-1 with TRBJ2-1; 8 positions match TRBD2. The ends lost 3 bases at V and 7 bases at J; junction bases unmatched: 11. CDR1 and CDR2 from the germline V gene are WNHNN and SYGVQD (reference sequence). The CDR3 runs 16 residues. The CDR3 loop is CASSEKGGVAGNEQFF. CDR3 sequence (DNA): TGCGCCAGCAGTGAAAAGGGGGGGGTAGCGGGAAATGAGCAGTTCTTC.

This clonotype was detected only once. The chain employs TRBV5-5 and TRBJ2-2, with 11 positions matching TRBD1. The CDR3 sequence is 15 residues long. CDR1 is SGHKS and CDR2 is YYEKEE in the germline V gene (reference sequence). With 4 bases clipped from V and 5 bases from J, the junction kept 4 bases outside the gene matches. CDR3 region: CASSEGTGGTGELFF. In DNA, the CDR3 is TGTGCCAGCAGCGAAGGGACAGGGGGTACCGGGGAGCTGTTTTTT.

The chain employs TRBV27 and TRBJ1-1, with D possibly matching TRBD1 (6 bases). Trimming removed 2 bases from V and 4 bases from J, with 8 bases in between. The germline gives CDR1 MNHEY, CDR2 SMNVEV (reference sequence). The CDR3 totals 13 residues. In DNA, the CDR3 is TGTGCCAGCAGTTTAAGGGGGTTCACTGAAGCTTTCTTT. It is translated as CASSLRGFTEAFF.

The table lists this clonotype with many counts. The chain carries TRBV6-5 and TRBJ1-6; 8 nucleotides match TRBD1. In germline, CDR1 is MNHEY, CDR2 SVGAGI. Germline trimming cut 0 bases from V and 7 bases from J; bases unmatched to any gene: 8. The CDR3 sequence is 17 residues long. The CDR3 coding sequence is TGTGCCAGCAGTTACTCGCCAGGGGGCGCAAAGAATTCACCCCTCCACTTT. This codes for CASSYSPGGAKNSPLHF.

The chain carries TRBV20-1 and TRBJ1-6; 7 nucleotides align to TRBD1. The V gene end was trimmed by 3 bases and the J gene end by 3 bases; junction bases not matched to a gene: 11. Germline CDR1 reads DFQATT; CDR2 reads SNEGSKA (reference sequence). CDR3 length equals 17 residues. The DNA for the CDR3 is TGCAGTGCTAGGGGAGCGGGACAGAGAGTCTATAATTCACCCCTCCACTTT. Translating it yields CSARGAGQRVYNSPLHF.

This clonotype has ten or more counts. The CDR3 loop is CASSYLAGPSTDTQYF. The CDR3 coding sequence is TGTGCCAGCAGTTACCTAGCGGGACCTTCCACAGATACGCAGTATTTT. This chain connects TRBV6-5 to TRBJ2-3; 9 nucleotides match TRBD2. The trim removed 2 bases at V and 2 bases at J, leaving 5 bases unmatched. This CDR3 has 16 residues. CDR1 is MNHEY and CDR2 is SVGAGI in the germline V gene.

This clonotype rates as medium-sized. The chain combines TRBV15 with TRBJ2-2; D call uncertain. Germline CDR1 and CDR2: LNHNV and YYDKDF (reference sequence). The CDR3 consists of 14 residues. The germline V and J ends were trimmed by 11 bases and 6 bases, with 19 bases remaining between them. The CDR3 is CAAGRVRSAGELFF. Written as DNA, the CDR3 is TGTGCCGCCGGAAGGGTGAGAAGCGCCGGGGAGCTGTTTTTT.

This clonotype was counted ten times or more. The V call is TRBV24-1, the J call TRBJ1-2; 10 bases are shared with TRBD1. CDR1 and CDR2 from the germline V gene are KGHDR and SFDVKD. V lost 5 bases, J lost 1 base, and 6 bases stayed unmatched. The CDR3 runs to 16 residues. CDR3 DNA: TGTGCCACCAGTGGTGCGGACAGGGGGATTAACTATGGCTACACCTTC. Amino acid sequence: CATSGADRGINYGYTF.

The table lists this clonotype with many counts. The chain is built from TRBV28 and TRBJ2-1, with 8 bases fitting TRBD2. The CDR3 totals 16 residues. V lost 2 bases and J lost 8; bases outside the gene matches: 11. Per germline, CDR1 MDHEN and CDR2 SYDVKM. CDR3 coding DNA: TGTGCCAGCAGTTTAGGTACCAGCGGGAGAATCGATGAGCAGTTCTTC. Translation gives CASSLGTSGRIDEQFF. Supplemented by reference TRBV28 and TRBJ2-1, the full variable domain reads DVKVTQSSRYLVKRTGEKVFLECVQDMDHENMFWYRQDPGLGLRLIYFSYDVKMKEKGDIPEGYSVSREKKERFSLILESASTNQTSMYLCASSLGTSGRIDEQFFGPGTRLTVL.

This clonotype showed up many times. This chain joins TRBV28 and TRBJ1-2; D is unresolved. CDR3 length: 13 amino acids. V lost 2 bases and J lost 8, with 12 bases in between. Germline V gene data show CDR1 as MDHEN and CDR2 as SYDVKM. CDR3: CASSLRPEWGYTF. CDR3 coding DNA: TGTGCCAGCAGTTTAAGACCGGAATGGGGCTACACCTTC.

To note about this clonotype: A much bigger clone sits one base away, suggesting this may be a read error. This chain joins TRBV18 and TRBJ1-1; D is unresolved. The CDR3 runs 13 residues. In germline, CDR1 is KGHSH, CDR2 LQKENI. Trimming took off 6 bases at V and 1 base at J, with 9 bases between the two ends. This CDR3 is CASSMGGNTEAFF. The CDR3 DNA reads TGTGCCAGCTCGATGGGCGGGAACACTGAAGCTTTCTTT.

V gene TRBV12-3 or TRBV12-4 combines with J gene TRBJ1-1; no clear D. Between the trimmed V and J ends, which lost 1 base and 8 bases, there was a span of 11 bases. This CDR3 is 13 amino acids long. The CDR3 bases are TGTGCCAGCAGTTTAGAATTGGTGGGGGAAGCTTTCTTT. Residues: CASSLELVGEAFF.

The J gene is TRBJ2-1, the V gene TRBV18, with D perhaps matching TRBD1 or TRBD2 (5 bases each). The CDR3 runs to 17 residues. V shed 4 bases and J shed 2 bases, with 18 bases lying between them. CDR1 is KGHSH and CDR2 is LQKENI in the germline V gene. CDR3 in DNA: TGTGCCAGCTCACTCATCCTCACTAGGGGCGCCTACAATGAGCAGTTCTTC. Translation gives CASSLILTRGAYNEQFF.